This T cell receptor beta chain was sequenced for a study of OX40 agonist ivuxolimab in advanced cancers. Study-wide points: Dose levels from 0.1 to 3.0 mg/kg saw CD4+ and CD8+ blood T cells expand clonally by week 6. Low normalized T-cell clonal expansion was additionally recorded for some nonresponders.

Profiled with immunoSEQ multiplex PCR; TCRdb holds only in-frame clones, not every one. This sample has 70,000 to 85,000 clones, with 86% found just once. As to this clone: Its cognate antigen is unknown.

The specimen was CD4+ or CD8+ T cells sorted from blood, collected in a trial of the OX40 agonist ivuxolimab. This clonotype originated in an adult with an advanced solid tumor such as melanoma, head and neck, liver or kidney cancer.

Here the CDR3 reads CASSPPDLAKNIQYF. The CDR3 nucleotides are TGTGCCAGCTCACCTCCAGATCTAGCCAAAAACATTCAGTACTTC. The chain links TRBV18 to TRBJ2-4; D is undetermined. Germline V CDR1 and CDR2: KGHSH, LQKENI. The CDR3 is made up of 15 amino acids. With 3 bases removed from V and 0 bases from J, the gap between germline ends came to 9 bases.